The entry that follows covers one T cell receptor beta chain sequence. The target antigen is unknown. V dropped 6 bases and J dropped 6; count of bases not matched to a gene: 12. The CDR3 consists of 15 residues. Germline values: CDR1 LNHDA, CDR2 SQIVND (reference sequence). This specimen comes from a study of T cells after yellow fever vaccination. Points from the study as a whole: Reappearing after the booster were most of the clones from primary vaccination (approximately 96% CD4, 88% CD8).

The 5'RACE template-switching step produced TCR cDNA and added a universal primer site and UMIs. TCRdb independently ran MiXCR on the 5' RACE reads; one entry per CDR3 protein. The sample lists some 350,000 distinct CDR3 sequences; 6.2% were seen once. The material was PBMCs, obtained 5 days after the yellow fever booster vaccination. This rearrangement joins TRBV19 to TRBJ1-1; 8 bases match TRBD1. The receptor comes from a young man who received the YFV17D yellow fever vaccine. Here the CDR3 reads CASRRAGRGLAEAFF. CDR3 DNA: TGTGCCAGTAGGCGCGCGGGCAGGGGGCTGGCTGAAGCTTTCTTT.